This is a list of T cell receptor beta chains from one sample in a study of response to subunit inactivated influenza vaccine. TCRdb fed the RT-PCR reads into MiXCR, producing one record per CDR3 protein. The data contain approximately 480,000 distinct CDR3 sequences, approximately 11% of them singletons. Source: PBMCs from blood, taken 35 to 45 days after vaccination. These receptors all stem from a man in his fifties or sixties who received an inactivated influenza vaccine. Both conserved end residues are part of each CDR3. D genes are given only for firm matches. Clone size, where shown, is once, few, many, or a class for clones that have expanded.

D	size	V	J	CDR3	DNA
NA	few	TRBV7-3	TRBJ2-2	CASSTAAGAANTGELFF	TGTGCCAGCAGCACCGCTGCGGGGGCCGCGAACACCGGGGAGCTGTTTTTT
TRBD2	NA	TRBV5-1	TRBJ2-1	CASSRTSGIGEVWNEQFF	TGCGCCAGCAGCCGGACTAGCGGGATTGGGGAGGTTTGGAATGAGCAGTTCTTC
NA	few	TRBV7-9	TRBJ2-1	CASSSGMWQGGDEQFF	TGTGCCAGCAGCTCTGGGATGTGGCAGGGAGGCGATGAGCAGTTCTTC
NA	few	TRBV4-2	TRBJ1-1	CASSRSGGMNTEAFF	TGTGCCAGCAGCCGTAGTGGTGGAATGAACACTGAAGCTTTCTTT
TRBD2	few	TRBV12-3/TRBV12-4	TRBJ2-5	CASSSPLRRTSGREEETQYF	TGTGCCAGCAGCTCGCCCCTCCGAAGGACTAGCGGGAGAGAGGAAGAGACCCAGTACTTC
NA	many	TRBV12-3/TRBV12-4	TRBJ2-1	CASRAETSYNEQFF	TGTGCCAGCAGAGCGGAGACCTCCTACAATGAGCAGTTCTTC
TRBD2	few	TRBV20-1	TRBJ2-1	CSASRTSGLNEQFF	TGCAGTGCTAGCAGGACTAGCGGGCTCAATGAGCAGTTCTTC
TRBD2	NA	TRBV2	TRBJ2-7	CASSELADHEQYF	TGTGCCAGCAGTGAACTAGCGGATCACGAGCAGTACTTC
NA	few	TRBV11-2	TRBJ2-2	CASSFPLFGRGNTGELFF	TGTGCCAGCAGCTTCCCTCTCTTTGGGCGCGGGAACACCGGGGAGCTGTTTTTT
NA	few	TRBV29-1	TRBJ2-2	CSVVFRVGTGELFF	TGCAGCGTTGTTTTCAGGGTGGGGACCGGGGAGCTGTTTTTT
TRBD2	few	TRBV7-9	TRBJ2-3	CASSPSAGGDTDTQYF	TGTGCCAGCAGCCCGTCGGCGGGGGGGGACACAGATACGCAGTATTTT
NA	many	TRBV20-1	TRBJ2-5	CSARGDIQETQYF	TGCAGTGCGAGAGGGGACATCCAAGAGACCCAGTACTTC
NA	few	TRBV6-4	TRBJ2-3	CASSVTQRDTQYF	TGTGCCAGCAGTGTGACCCAGAGGGATACGCAGTATTTT
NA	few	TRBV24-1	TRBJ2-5	CATSDQGRETQYF	TGTGCCACCAGTGACCAGGGGAGGGAGACCCAGTACTTC
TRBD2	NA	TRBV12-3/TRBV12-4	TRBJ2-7	CASSASSGGSYEQYF	TGTGCCAGCAGTGCTTCTAGCGGAGGCTCCTACGAGCAGTACTTC
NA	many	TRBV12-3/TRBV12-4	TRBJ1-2	CASGAGYGYTF	TGTGCCAGTGGGGCAGGGTATGGCTACACCTTC
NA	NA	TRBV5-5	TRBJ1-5	CASARDDSNQPQHF	TGTGCCAGCGCACGGGACGATAGCAATCAGCCCCAGCATTTT
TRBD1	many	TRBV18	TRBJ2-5	CASSPRQGGKETQYF	TGTGCCAGCTCACCAAGACAAGGGGGCAAGGAGACCCAGTACTTC
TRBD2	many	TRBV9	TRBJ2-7	CASNPGLGFNEQYF	TGTGCCAGCAACCCGGGACTAGGATTTAACGAGCAGTACTTC
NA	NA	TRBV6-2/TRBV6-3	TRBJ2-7	CASSSRIFGPAAYEQYF	TGTGCCAGCAGCAGTAGGATATTTGGTCCTGCGGCGTACGAGCAGTACTTC
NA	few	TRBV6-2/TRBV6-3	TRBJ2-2	CAGVRGGFGGELFF	TGTGCCGGGGTCCGCGGCGGATTTGGCGGGGAGCTGTTTTTT
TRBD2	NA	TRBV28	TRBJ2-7	CASSTPGAGDEQYF	TGTGCCAGCAGTACCCCAGGAGCGGGAGACGAGCAGTACTTC
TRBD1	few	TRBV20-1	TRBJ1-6	CSASAGQGIRSPLHF	TGCAGTGCTAGCGCGGGACAGGGGATCCGATCACCCCTCCACTTT
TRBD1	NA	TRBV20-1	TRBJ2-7	CSASWQGVGEQYF	TGCAGTGCTAGTTGGCAGGGGGTGGGAGAGCAGTACTTC
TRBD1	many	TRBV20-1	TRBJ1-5	CSARITGEQPQHF	TGCAGTGCTAGAATAACAGGGGAACAGCCCCAGCATTTT
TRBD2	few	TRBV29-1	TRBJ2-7	CSVEGTSGGWEQYF	TGCAGCGTTGAGGGCACTAGCGGTGGCTGGGAGCAGTACTTC
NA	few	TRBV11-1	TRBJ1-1	CASSLNRNTEAFF	TGTGCCAGCAGCTTAAACCGGAACACTGAAGCTTTCTTT
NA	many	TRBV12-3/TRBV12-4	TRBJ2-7	CASSFQPDGEQYF	TGTGCCAGCAGTTTTCAACCCGACGGGGAGCAGTACTTC
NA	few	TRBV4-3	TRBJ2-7	CASSQGFDYEQYF	TGCGCCAGCAGCCAAGGGTTCGACTACGAGCAGTACTTC
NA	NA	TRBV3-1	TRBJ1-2	CASSQEVGHPNYGYTF	TGTGCCAGCAGCCAAGAAGTGGGGCACCCTAACTATGGCTACACCTTC
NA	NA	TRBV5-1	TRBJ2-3	CASSLAGRITDTQYF	TGCGCCAGCAGCTTGGCGGGACGGATCACAGATACGCAGTATTTT
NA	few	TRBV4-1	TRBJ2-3	CASSQDPLRTDTQYF	TGCGCCAGCAGCCAAGATCCGCTTCGCACAGATACGCAGTATTTT
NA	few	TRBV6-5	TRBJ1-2	CASSYSRGGNYGYTF	TGTGCCAGCAGTTACTCTCGAGGGGGAAATTATGGCTACACCTTC
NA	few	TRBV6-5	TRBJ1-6	CASSYGSFNNSPLHF	TGTGCCAGCAGTTACGGAAGCTTTAATAATTCACCCCTCCACTTT
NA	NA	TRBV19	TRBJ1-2	CASSIVGYGYTF	TGTGCCAGTAGTATAGTCGGCTATGGCTACACCTTC
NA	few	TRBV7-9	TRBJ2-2	CASSLAAITGELFF	TGTGCCAGCAGCTTAGCCGCAATTACCGGGGAGCTGTTTTTT
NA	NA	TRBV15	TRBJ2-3	CATSRDSVDTQYF	TGTGCCACCAGCAGAGATAGTGTCGATACGCAGTATTTT
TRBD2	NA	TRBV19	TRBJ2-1	CASSIVGRANEQFF	TGTGCCAGTAGTATAGTCGGGAGGGCCAATGAGCAGTTCTTC
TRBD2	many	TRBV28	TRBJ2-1	CASGTGTSALNEQFF	TGTGCCAGCGGCACCGGGACTAGTGCTCTCAATGAGCAGTTCTTC
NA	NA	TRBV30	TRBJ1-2	CAWSVSGGDGYTF	TGTGCCTGGAGTGTTTCGGGGGGGGATGGCTACACCTTC
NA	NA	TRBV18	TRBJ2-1	CASSPSGEQFF	TGTGCCAGCTCACCCTCGGGTGAGCAGTTCTTC
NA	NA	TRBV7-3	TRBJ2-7	CASSLSWLHEQYF	TGTGCCAGCAGCTTATCCTGGTTACACGAGCAGTACTTC
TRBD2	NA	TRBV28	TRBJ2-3	CASSSFSGGADGTDTQYF	TGTGCCAGCAGTTCCTTTAGCGGGGGGGCCGACGGCACAGATACGCAGTATTTT
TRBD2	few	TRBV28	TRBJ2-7	CATGGLAGGPSSYEQYF	TGTGCCACCGGGGGACTAGCGGGGGGCCCAAGCTCCTACGAGCAGTACTTC
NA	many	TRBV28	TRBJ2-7	CASGDEQYF	TGTGCCAGCGGAGACGAGCAGTACTTC
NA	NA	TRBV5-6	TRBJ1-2	CASSLADRANYGYTF	TGTGCCAGCAGCCTAGCGGACAGAGCTAACTATGGCTACACCTTC
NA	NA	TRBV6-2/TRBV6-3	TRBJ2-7	CARPPKAGRYEQYF	TGTGCCCGCCCCCCAAAGGCAGGTCGATATGAGCAGTACTTC
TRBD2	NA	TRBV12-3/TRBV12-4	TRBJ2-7	CASSTPSGGGYEQYF	TGTGCCAGCAGTACCCCTAGCGGGGGAGGCTACGAGCAGTACTTC
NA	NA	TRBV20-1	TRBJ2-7	CSARDMDTLYEQYF	TGCAGTGCTAGAGATATGGACACATTATACGAGCAGTACTTC
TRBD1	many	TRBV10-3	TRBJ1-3	CAISDIRGFNNFGNTIYF	TGTGCCATCAGTGACATCAGGGGGTTTAACAACTTTGGAAACACCATATATTTT
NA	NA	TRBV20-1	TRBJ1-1	CSARIGWGAFF	TGCAGTGCTAGAATTGGATGGGGCGCTTTCTTT
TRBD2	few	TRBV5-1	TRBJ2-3	CASSSRKRESTDTQYF	TGCGCCAGCAGCTCCCGGAAGCGGGAGAGCACAGATACGCAGTATTTT
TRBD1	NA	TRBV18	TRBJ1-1	CASRPETGVGNTEAFF	TGTGCCAGCCGCCCAGAGACAGGGGTGGGAAACACTGAAGCTTTCTTT
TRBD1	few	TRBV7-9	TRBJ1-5	CASSPTGEAQPQHF	TGTGCCAGCAGCCCTACAGGGGAGGCTCAGCCCCAGCATTTT
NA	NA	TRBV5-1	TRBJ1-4	CASSLGNRVGEKLFF	TGCGCCAGCAGCTTGGGAAACAGGGTGGGAGAAAAACTGTTTTTT
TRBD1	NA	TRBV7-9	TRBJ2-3	CASEQGDTQYF	TGTGCCAGCGAACAGGGGGATACGCAGTATTTT
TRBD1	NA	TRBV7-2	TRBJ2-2	CASSFDRGSTGELFF	TGTGCCAGCAGCTTTGACAGGGGTTCAACCGGGGAGCTGTTTTTT
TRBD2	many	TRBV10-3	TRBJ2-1	CAISDLREDLGNEQFF	TGTGCCATCAGTGATTTGCGGGAGGATTTGGGGAATGAGCAGTTCTTC
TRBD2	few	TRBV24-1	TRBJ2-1	CATSDSRSGNEQFF	TGTGCCACCAGTGACTCCCGTAGCGGGAATGAGCAGTTCTTC